The 2 T cell receptor beta chains listed next were all sequenced from one sample in a study of cytomegalovirus exposure and HLA in healthy donors. PCR used 60 Vbeta primers and 13 Jbeta primers. Libraries were prepared by immunoSEQ multiplex PCR; TCRdb keeps only in-frame clonotypes and omits some of them. This table holds about 130,000 clones, 76% found once. The material sequenced was PBMCs. These receptors were collected from a man aged 50 to 60 in good health and CMV-seronegative.

The chain employs TRBV7-9 and TRBJ2-7; TRBD2 might be the D (6 bases). In germline, CDR1 is SEHNR, CDR2 FQNEAQ (reference sequence). V dropped 0 bases and J dropped 2 bases, with 11 bases sitting between them. The CDR3 has 15 amino acids. The CDR3 sequence is CASSLAFGTAYEQYF. For the CDR3, the DNA is TGTGCCAGCAGCTTAGCATTCGGGACTGCCTACGAGCAGTACTTC.

The CDR3 loop reads CASRTGEIYEQYV. The DNA of the CDR3 is TGTGCCAGCAGGACAGGAGAAATCTACGAGCAGTACGTC. The chain employs TRBV6-1 and TRBJ2-7, with a tentative D call TRBD1 (6 bases). The germline V gene encodes CDR1 MNHNS and CDR2 SASEGT. CDR3 length: 13 residues. Trimming took 6 bases from V and 3 from J, leaving 12 bases between them.